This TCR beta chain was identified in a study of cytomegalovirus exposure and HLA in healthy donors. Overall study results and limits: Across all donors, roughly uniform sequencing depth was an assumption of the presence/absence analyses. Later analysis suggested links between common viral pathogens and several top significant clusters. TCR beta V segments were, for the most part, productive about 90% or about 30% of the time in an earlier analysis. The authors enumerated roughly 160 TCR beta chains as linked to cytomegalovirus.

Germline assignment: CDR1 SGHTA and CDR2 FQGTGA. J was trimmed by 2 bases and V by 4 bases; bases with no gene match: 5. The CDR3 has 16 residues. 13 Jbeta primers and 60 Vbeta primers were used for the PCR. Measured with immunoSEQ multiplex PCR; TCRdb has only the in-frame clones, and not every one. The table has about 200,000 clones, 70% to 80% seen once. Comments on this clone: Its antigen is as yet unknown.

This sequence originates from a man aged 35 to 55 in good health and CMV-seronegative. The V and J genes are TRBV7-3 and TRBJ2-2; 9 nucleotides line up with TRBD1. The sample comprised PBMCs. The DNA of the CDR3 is TGTGCCAGCAGCTACAGACAGGGGGTAAACACCGGGGAGCTGTTTTTT. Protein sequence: CASSYRQGVNTGELFF.